What follows are 11 T cell receptor beta chains derived from one specimen sequenced in a study of blood T cells in healthy people across ages. Using a J-beta primer mix together with a sample-barcoded 5' primer, a second PCR was run for roughly 6 to 12 cycles. In TCRdb, the 5' RACE reads were re-called with MiXCR into one record per CDR3 protein. The table has 850,000 to 950,000 distinct CDR3 sequences, 25% to 30% seen once. The source material was blood. The receptor source for this set is a woman of 80 years or more in good health.

This clonotype was counted between two and nine times. V and J are TRBV12-5 and TRBJ2-7; TRBD2 might be the D (5 bases). Germline CDR1 reads LGHNT; CDR2 reads FRNRAP. Trimming took 0 bases from V and 7 from J, leaving 7 bases between them. The CDR3 is 12 residues long. The CDR3 is CASGLVLGEQYF. The CDR3, as DNA: TGTGCTAGTGGTTTGGTACTAGGTGAGCAGTACTTC.

On this clonotype: A much more abundant neighbour one base away suggests this may be a read error. This chain connects TRBV20-1 to TRBJ2-7; 9 nucleotides line up with TRBD2. CDR1 is DFQATT, CDR2 SNEGSKA, per germline (reference sequence). This CDR3 is 15 amino acids long. The ends lost 2 bases at V and 7 bases at J; junction bases unmatched: 12. The CDR3 region is CSARNPGLAYNEQYF. For the CDR3, the DNA is TGCAGTGCTAGAAACCCGGGACTAGCCTACAATGAGCAGTACTTC.

This clonotype was recorded at least ten times. V usage is TRBV12-3 or TRBV12-4 and J usage is TRBJ1-5; 10 bases line up with TRBD1. Trimming took 2 bases from V and 7 from J; bases not matched to a gene: 8. This CDR3 is 16 amino acids long. In nucleotides, the CDR3 is TGTGCCAGCAGTTTAAATCCCCTGACAGGGGGCCAGCCCCAGCATTTT. This sequence encodes CASSLNPLTGGQPQHF.

This clonotype was recorded at least ten times. The chain couples TRBV7-8 to TRBJ2-5; D possibly corresponds to TRBD2 (6 bases). Trimming removed 5 bases from V and 2 bases from J, with 9 bases in between. The CDR3 is 13 amino acids. In germline, CDR1 is SGHVS, CDR2 FQNEAQ. CDR3 protein: CASSTGVQETQYF. CDR3 DNA sequence: TGTGCCAGCAGCACGGGAGTTCAAGAGACCCAGTACTTC. The complete variable domain, with remaining parts taken from reference TRBV7-8 and TRBJ2-5, reads GAGVSQSPRYKVAKRGQDVALRCDPISGHVSLFWYQQALGQGPEFLTYFQNEAQLDKSGLPSDRFFAERPEGSVSTLKIQRTQQEDSAVYLCASSTGVQETQYFGPGTRLLVL.

This clonotype was counted between two and nine times. The gene calls are TRBV20-1 and TRBJ1-1; D not certain. CDR1 is DFQATT, CDR2 SNEGSKA, per germline (reference sequence). The CDR3 sequence is 13 residues long. The V gene lost 4 bases and the J gene lost 4 bases, with 13 bases spanning the gap. CDR3 residues: CSAKRESSTEAFF. The CDR3 bases are TGCAGTGCTAAACGAGAGAGTAGCACTGAAGCTTTCTTT.

Comment on this clonotype: A single base separates this from a much larger clone, so it may be a read error. The V and J genes are TRBV7-8 and TRBJ2-7; TRBD1 matches at 8 bases. Unmatched junction bases numbered 13, after V lost 0 bases and J lost 12 bases. The CDR3 extends over 15 amino acids. Germline V gene data show CDR1 as SGHVS and CDR2 as FQNEAQ. CDR3 sequence (DNA): TGTGCCAGCAGCTTAGCATCCGGACAGGGAGGTGGGCGGTACTTC. Translating it yields CASSLASGQGGGRYF.

The sample holds a few counts of this clonotype. This sequence joins TRBV6-5 and TRBJ2-1; TRBD1 matches at 8 bases. Trimming took 0 bases from V and 7 from J; bases not matched to a gene: 5. The CDR3 covers 15 residues. The germline V gene has CDR1 MNHEY and CDR2 SVGAGI. In DNA form, the CDR3 reads TGTGCCAGCAGTTACTCGAACAGGGGGTCAAATGAGCAGTTCTTC. Its protein product is CASSYSNRGSNEQFF.

The chain uses TRBV4-3 and TRBJ2-7, with TRBD2 matching 9 bases. CDR1 is LGHNA, CDR2 YSLEER, per germline. The CDR3 consists of 14 residues. V dropped 4 bases and J dropped 0; count of bases not matched to a gene: 1. CDR3 DNA: TGCGCCAGCAGCCGTAGCGGGAGCTCCTACGAGCAGTACTTC. This sequence encodes CASSRSGSSYEQYF.

This clonotype was counted ten times or more. This chain connects TRBV3-1 to TRBJ1-1; maybe TRBD1 (6 bases). V was clipped by 5 bases and J by 2 bases, with 9 bases between them. The germline V gene has CDR1 LGHDT and CDR2 YNNKEL (reference sequence). The CDR3 is made up of 13 amino acids. The CDR3 DNA follows: TGTGCCAGCAGCAACAGGGTCAACACTGAAGCTTTCTTT. This codes for CASSNRVNTEAFF.

In this sample, this clonotype turned up a few times. This may stem from a read error, because a much larger clone lies one nucleotide away. The chain combines TRBV6-5 with TRBJ1-2; D is possibly TRBD1 (6 bases). The germline V and J ends were trimmed by 6 bases and 2 bases, with 10 bases remaining between them. The CDR3 has 13 amino acids. Germline loops: CDR1 MNHEY, CDR2 SVGAGI. CDR3 sequence reads: CASRDTGNYGYTF. The CDR3 DNA reads TGTGCCAGCAGGGATACAGGGAACTATGGCTACACCTTC.

Note on this clonotype: This may arise from a read error, as a much more abundant clone is one base away. The chain employs TRBV20-1 and TRBJ2-1; 9 nucleotides line up with TRBD2. Germline assignment: CDR1 DFQATT and CDR2 SNEGSKA (reference sequence). The CDR3 length is 14 residues. CDR3 bases: TGCAGTGCTAGAGGATTAGCGGGGGACAATGAGCAGGTCTTC. Its translation is CSARGLAGDNEQVF.